Sequencing of this TCR beta chain was carried out in a study of blood T cell repertoires in COVID-19. Study-level information: Samples came from the United States, Italy and Spain, spanning acute and convalescent COVID-19. Nucleic acid was either cDNA or gDNA, and it came from T cells, B-cell-depleted T cells, or PBMCs.

Per the original methods: Reference gene primer amplification yielded estimated nucleated cell counts. Measured with immunoSEQ multiplex PCR; TCRdb has only the in-frame clones, and not every one. The V and J calls and the clone size are those of that table, but D and trimming were determined from the DNA. The repertoire includes fewer than 250,000 clones, about nine tenths of them detected once, and 9.5% to 13% sits in the top ten. Enrollment of patients from Seattle took place during active infection, with longitudinal follow-up. CDR1 SGDLS and CDR2 YYNGEE come from the germline V gene. J lost 4 bases, V lost 2 bases, and 8 bases had no gene match. This CDR3 region has 16 residues.

The sample was peripheral blood. The chain combines TRBV9 with TRBJ1-3; 8 bases agree with TRBD1. The receptor comes from a man aged 45-60 years with COVID-19, enrolled during active disease. This CDR3 reads CASSVFTQGAGNTIYF. For the CDR3, the DNA is TGTGCCAGCAGCGTCTTTACCCAGGGGGCGGGAAACACCATATATTTT.